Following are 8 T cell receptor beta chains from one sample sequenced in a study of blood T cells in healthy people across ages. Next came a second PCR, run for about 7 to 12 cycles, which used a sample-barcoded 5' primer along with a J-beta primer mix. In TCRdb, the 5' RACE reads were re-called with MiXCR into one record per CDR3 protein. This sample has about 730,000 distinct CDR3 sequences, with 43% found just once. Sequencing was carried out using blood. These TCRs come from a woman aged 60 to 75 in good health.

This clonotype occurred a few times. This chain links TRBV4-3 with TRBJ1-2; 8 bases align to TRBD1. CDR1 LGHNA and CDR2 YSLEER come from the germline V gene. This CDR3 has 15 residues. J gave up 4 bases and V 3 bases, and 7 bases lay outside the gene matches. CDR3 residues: CASSQTGVGSYGYTF. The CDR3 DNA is TGCGCCAGCAGCCAGACAGGGGTGGGCAGCTATGGCTACACCTTC.

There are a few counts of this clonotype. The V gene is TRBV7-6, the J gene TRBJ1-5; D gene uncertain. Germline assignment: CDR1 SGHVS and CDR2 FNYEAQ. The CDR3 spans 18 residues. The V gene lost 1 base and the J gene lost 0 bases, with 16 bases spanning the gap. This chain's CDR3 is CASSLEAGSSYSNQPQHF. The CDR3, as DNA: TGTGCCAGCAGCTTAGAGGCTGGTTCTTCTTATAGCAATCAGCCCCAGCATTTT.

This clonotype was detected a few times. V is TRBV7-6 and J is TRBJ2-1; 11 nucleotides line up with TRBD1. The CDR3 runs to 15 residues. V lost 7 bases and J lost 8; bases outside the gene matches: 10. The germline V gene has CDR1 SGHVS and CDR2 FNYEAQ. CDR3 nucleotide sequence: TGTGCCAGCACCGACCGGGACAGGGGGTTCTATGAGCAGTTCTTC. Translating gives CASTDRDRGFYEQFF.

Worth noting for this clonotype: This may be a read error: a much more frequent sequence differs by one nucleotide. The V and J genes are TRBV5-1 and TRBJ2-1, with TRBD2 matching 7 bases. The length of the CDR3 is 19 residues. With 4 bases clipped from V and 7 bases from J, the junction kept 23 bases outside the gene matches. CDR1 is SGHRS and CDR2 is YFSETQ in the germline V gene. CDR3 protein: CASSPSISHSSGKVNEQFF. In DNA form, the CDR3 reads TGCGCCAGCAGCCCGAGCATTTCCCACTCCAGCGGGAAAGTGAATGAGCAGTTCTTC.

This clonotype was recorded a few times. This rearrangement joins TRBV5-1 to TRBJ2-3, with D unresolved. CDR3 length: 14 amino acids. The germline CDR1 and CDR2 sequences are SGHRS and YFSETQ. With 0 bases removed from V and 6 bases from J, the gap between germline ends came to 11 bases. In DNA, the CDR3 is TGCGCCAGCAGCTTGGCGGGCCAGTCGGATACGCAGTATTTT. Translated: CASSLAGQSDTQYF.

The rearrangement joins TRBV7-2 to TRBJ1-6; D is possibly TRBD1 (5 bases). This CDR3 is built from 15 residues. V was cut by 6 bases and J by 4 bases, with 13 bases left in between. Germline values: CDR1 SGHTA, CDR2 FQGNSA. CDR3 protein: CASSVRDGYNSPLHF. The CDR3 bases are TGTGCCAGCAGTGTCCGGGACGGATATAATTCACCCCTCCACTTT.

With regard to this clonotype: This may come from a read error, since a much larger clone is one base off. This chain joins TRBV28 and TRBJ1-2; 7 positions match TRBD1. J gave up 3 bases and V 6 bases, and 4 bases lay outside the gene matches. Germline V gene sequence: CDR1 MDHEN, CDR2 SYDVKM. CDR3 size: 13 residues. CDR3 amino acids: CASRSGTDYGYTF. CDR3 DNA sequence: TGTGCCAGCAGATCCGGGACAGACTATGGCTACACCTTC.

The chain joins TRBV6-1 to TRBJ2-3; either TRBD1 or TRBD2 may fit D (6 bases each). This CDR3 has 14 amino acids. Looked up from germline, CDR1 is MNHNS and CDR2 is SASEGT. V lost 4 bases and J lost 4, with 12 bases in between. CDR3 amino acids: CASSGQASADTQYF. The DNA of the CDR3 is TGTGCCAGCAGTGGACAGGCTAGCGCAGATACGCAGTATTTT.